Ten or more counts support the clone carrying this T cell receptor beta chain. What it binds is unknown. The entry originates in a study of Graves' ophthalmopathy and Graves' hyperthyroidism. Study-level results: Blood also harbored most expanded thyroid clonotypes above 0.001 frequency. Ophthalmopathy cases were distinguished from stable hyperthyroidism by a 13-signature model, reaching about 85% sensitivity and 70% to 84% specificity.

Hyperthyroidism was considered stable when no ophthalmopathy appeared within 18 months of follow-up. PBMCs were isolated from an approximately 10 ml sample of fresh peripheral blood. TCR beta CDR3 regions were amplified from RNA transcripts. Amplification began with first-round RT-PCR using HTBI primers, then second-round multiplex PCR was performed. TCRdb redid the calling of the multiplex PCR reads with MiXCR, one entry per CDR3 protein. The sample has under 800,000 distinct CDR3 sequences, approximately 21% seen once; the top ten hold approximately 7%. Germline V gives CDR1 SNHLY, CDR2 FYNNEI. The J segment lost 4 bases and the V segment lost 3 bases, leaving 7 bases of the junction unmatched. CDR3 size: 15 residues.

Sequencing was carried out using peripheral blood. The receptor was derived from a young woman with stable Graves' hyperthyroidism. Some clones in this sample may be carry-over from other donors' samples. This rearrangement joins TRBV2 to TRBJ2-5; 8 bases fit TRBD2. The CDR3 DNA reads TGTGCCAGCAGTGATGGTGGGACTAGAAGAGAGACCCAGTACTTC. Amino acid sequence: CASSDGGTRRETQYF.